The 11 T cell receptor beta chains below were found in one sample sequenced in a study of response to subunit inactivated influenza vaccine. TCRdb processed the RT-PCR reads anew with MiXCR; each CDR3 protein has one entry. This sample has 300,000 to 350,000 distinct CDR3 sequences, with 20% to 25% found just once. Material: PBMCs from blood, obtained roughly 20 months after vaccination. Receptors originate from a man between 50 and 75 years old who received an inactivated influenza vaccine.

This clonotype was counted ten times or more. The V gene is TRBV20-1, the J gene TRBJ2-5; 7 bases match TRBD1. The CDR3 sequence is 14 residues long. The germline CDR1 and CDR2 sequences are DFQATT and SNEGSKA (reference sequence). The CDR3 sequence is CSTARGQLMETQYF. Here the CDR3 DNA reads TGCAGCACCGCCCGGGGACAGCTAATGGAGACCCAGTACTTC.

The CDR3 here is CASSGGPNTGELFF. CDR3 coding DNA: TGTGCCAGCAGTGGGGGACCGAACACCGGGGAGCTGTTTTTT. This rearrangement joins TRBV2 to TRBJ2-2; D is perhaps TRBD1 or TRBD2 (5 bases each). Germline values: CDR1 SNHLY, CDR2 FYNNEI. V lost 4 bases and J 0 bases, leaving 6 bases between the germline ends. The CDR3 is 14 amino acids. Based on the CDR3 plus reference TRBV2 and TRBJ2-2, the full variable domain is EPEVTQTPSHQVTQMGQEVILRCVPISNHLYFYWYRQILGQKVEFLVSFYNNEISEKSEIFDDQFSVERPDGSNFTLKIRSTKLEDSAMYFCASSGGPNTGELFFGEGSRLTVL.

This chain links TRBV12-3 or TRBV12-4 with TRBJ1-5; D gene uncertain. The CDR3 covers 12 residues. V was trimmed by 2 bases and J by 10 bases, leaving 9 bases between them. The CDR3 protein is CASSLRWKPQHF. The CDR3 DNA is TGTGCCAGCAGTTTAAGATGGAAACCCCAGCATTTT.

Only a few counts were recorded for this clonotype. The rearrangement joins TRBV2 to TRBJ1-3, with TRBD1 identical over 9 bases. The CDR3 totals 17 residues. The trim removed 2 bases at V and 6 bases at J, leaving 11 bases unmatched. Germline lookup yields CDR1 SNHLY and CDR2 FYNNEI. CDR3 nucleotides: TGTGCCAGCAGTGAACCGGGACAGGGCACTCTGGCAAACACCATATATTTT. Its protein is CASSEPGQGTLANTIYF.

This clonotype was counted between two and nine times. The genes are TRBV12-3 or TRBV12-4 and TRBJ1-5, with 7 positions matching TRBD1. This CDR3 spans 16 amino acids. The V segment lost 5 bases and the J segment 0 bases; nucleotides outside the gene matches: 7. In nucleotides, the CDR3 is TGTGCCAGCAGTCTTGGGACAGCTTATAGCAATCAGCCCCAGCATTTT. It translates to CASSLGTAYSNQPQHF.

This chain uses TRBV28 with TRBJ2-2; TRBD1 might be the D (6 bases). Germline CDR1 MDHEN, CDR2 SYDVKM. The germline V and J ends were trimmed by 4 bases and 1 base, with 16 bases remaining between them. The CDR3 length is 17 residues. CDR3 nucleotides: TGTGCCAGCAGTTCCCCCCGGGACACCAAGAACACCGGGGAGCTGTTTTTT. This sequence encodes CASSSPRDTKNTGELFF.

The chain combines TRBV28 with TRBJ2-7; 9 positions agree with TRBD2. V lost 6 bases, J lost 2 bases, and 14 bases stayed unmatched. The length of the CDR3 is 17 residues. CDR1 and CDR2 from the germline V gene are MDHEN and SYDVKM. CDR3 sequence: CASRPWTAGGRAYEQYF. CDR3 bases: TGTGCCAGCAGACCCTGGACCGCGGGAGGGAGAGCCTACGAGCAGTACTTC.

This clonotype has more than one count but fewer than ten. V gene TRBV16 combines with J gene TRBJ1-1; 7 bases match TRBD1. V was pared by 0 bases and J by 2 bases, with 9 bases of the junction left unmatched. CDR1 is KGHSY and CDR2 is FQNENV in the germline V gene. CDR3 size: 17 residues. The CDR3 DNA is TGTGCCAGCAGCCAATCACAGGGACAGATCACCAACACTGAAGCTTTCTTT. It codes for CASSQSQGQITNTEAFF.

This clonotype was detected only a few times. The CDR3 coding sequence is TGTGCCAGCAGCAGGGACAAACAAGAGACCCAGTACTTC. Amino acid sequence: CASSRDKQETQYF. V is TRBV4-2 and J is TRBJ2-5; the D gene is possibly TRBD1 (6 bases). The CDR3 totals 13 residues. CDR1 LGHNA and CDR2 YNFKEQ come from the germline V gene. Trimming took 5 bases from V and 2 from J, leaving 9 bases between them.

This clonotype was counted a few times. The DNA of the CDR3 is TGTGCCAGCACCCCAGTAGGGAGGGCCACTGAAGCTTTCTTT. Its protein is CASTPVGRATEAFF. The chain uses TRBV5-6 and TRBJ1-1; D is ambiguous. The CDR3 contains 14 residues. V was cut by 6 bases and J by 4 bases, with 16 bases left in between. The V gene's germline CDR1 is SGHDT and CDR2 YYEEEE.

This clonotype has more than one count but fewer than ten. For the CDR3, the DNA is TGTGCCAGCAGCTCCCAGGGGCACTACGAGCAGTACTTC. This gives the protein CASSSQGHYEQYF. The chain carries TRBV9 and TRBJ2-7; TRBD1 might be the D (6 bases). The CDR3 extends over 13 amino acids. CDR1 is SGDLS and CDR2 is YYNGEE in the germline V gene. Trimming removed 4 bases from V and 3 bases from J, with 11 bases in between.